This is a list of T cell receptor beta chains from one sample in a study of blood T cells in healthy people across ages. TCRdb re-derived calls from the 5' RACE reads in MiXCR, one entry per CDR3 protein. The sample contains 1.5 million or so distinct CDR3 sequences, approximately 42% of which appear only once. Sequencing was performed on blood. The receptors stem from a woman younger than 35 in good health. Each CDR3 is given with its conserved first and last residue. The order of the fields is V gene, D gene, clone size, J gene, CDR3 protein, CDR3 DNA. D genes are given only for firm matches. Part of the rows lack a size; the others show once, few, many or a class for expanded clones.

v_call: TRBV11-2
d_call: .
clone_size: .
j_call: TRBJ1-2
cdr3_aa: CATTSRWDYGYTF
cdr3_nt: TGTGCCACAACCTCCCGGTGGGACTATGGCTACACCTTC

v_call: TRBV7-9
d_call: .
clone_size: .
j_call: TRBJ1-2
cdr3_aa: CASSLRDSHYGYTF
cdr3_nt: TGTGCCAGCAGCTTAAGAGACTCCCACTATGGCTACACCTTC

v_call: TRBV6-2/TRBV6-3
d_call: .
clone_size: .
j_call: TRBJ2-7
cdr3_aa: CASSPISLEQYF
cdr3_nt: TGTGCCAGCAGTCCGATTAGTCTGGAGCAGTACTTC

v_call: TRBV9
d_call: TRBD1
clone_size: once
j_call: TRBJ1-1
cdr3_aa: CVSSGRQGVYTEAFF
cdr3_nt: TGTGTCAGCAGCGGCCGACAGGGCGTTTACACTGAAGCTTTCTTT

v_call: TRBV6-5
d_call: TRBD1
clone_size: .
j_call: TRBJ2-7
cdr3_aa: CASIDRGTYEQYF
cdr3_nt: TGTGCCAGCATAGACAGGGGAACGTACGAGCAGTACTTC

v_call: TRBV11-3
d_call: .
clone_size: .
j_call: TRBJ2-3
cdr3_aa: CASSSTSPASTDTQYF
cdr3_nt: TGTGCCAGCAGCTCAACTTCTCCCGCTAGCACAGATACGCAGTATTTT

v_call: TRBV7-9
d_call: .
clone_size: .
j_call: TRBJ1-1
cdr3_aa: CASSLAGRRNTEAFF
cdr3_nt: TGTGCCAGCAGCTTAGCGGGGAGGAGGAACACTGAAGCTTTCTTT

v_call: TRBV3-1
d_call: TRBD1
clone_size: .
j_call: TRBJ2-2
cdr3_aa: CASSSHRGRLGGELFF
cdr3_nt: TGTGCCAGCAGCTCCCACAGGGGGCGATTGGGCGGGGAGCTGTTTTTT

v_call: TRBV4-2
d_call: .
clone_size: .
j_call: TRBJ2-4
cdr3_aa: CASSQATGEVEQYF
cdr3_nt: TGTGCCAGCAGCCAAGCGACGGGAGAGGTAGAGCAGTACTTC

v_call: TRBV20-1
d_call: .
clone_size: .
j_call: TRBJ1-4
cdr3_aa: CSARFSGTNEKLFF
cdr3_nt: TGCAGTGCTAGATTCTCCGGAACTAATGAAAAACTGTTTTTT

v_call: TRBV28
d_call: .
clone_size: .
j_call: TRBJ2-1
cdr3_aa: CASISQTYNEQFF
cdr3_nt: TGTGCCAGCATCTCGCAGACCTACAATGAGCAGTTCTTC

v_call: TRBV7-6
d_call: .
clone_size: .
j_call: TRBJ2-2
cdr3_aa: CASSFAASVNTGELFF
cdr3_nt: TGTGCCAGCAGCTTTGCGGCTAGCGTCAACACCGGGGAGCTGTTTTTT

v_call: TRBV5-6
d_call: .
clone_size: .
j_call: TRBJ1-2
cdr3_aa: CASRTRVVYGRGYTF
cdr3_nt: TGTGCCAGCAGGACACGGGTCGTTTACGGTCGGGGCTACACCTTC

v_call: TRBV6-5
d_call: .
clone_size: few
j_call: TRBJ1-1
cdr3_aa: CASRRPGITEAFF
cdr3_nt: TGTGCCAGCAGACGTCCAGGGATCACTGAAGCTTTCTTT

v_call: TRBV6-1
d_call: TRBD2
clone_size: .
j_call: TRBJ2-3
cdr3_aa: CASSLTSGGKFGTDTQYF
cdr3_nt: TGTGCCAGCAGCCTGACTAGCGGGGGGAAGTTTGGCACAGATACGCAGTATTTT

v_call: TRBV9
d_call: .
clone_size: few
j_call: TRBJ2-1
cdr3_aa: CASSVAGDNYNEQFF
cdr3_nt: TGTGCCAGCAGCGTAGCCGGGGACAACTACAATGAGCAGTTCTTC

v_call: TRBV28
d_call: .
clone_size: .
j_call: TRBJ2-1
cdr3_aa: CASSPFRSDEQFF
cdr3_nt: TGTGCCAGCAGTCCATTCCGGTCCGATGAGCAGTTCTTC

v_call: TRBV13
d_call: TRBD1
clone_size: few
j_call: TRBJ1-1
cdr3_aa: CASSFDRAREAFF
cdr3_nt: TGTGCCAGCAGCTTTGACAGGGCACGCGAAGCTTTCTTT

v_call: TRBV3-1
d_call: .
clone_size: few
j_call: TRBJ1-2
cdr3_aa: CASSQDKGLYGYTF
cdr3_nt: TGTGCCAGCAGCCAAGATAAGGGGCTCTATGGCTACACCTTC

v_call: TRBV27
d_call: .
clone_size: once
j_call: TRBJ2-7
cdr3_aa: CASSSRYLSSYEQYF
cdr3_nt: TGTGCCAGCAGTTCCCGCTACCTGAGCTCCTACGAGCAGTACTTC

v_call: TRBV20-1
d_call: .
clone_size: few
j_call: TRBJ1-5
cdr3_aa: CSARNEAGNQPQHF
cdr3_nt: TGCAGTGCTAGAAACGAAGCGGGCAATCAGCCCCAGCATTTT

v_call: TRBV7-6
d_call: .
clone_size: few
j_call: TRBJ2-5
cdr3_aa: CASSAYLETQYF
cdr3_nt: TGTGCCAGCAGCGCCTACTTAGAGACCCAGTACTTC

v_call: TRBV12-3/TRBV12-4
d_call: TRBD1
clone_size: few
j_call: TRBJ1-2
cdr3_aa: CASRRTGTGTSNYGYTF
cdr3_nt: TGTGCCAGCAGGCGCACCGGGACAGGAACTTCTAACTATGGCTACACCTTC

v_call: TRBV6-1
d_call: .
clone_size: .
j_call: TRBJ2-5
cdr3_aa: CAGVRAPNEQYF
cdr3_nt: TGTGCCGGAGTGAGGGCTCCTAATGAGCAGTACTTC

v_call: TRBV11-2
d_call: .
clone_size: few
j_call: TRBJ1-2
cdr3_aa: CASSPLGVGRGYTF
cdr3_nt: TGTGCCAGCAGCCCTCTTGGGGTAGGGCGTGGCTACACCTTC

v_call: TRBV9
d_call: .
clone_size: .
j_call: TRBJ2-7
cdr3_aa: CASSVDPGPYEQYF
cdr3_nt: TGTGCCAGCAGCGTAGATCCGGGCCCCTACGAGCAGTACTTC

v_call: TRBV4-2
d_call: .
clone_size: .
j_call: TRBJ1-2
cdr3_aa: CAGSQDQLTYGYTF
cdr3_nt: TGTGCCGGCAGCCAAGATCAACTGACCTATGGCTACACCTTC

v_call: TRBV4-3
d_call: TRBD2
clone_size: few
j_call: TRBJ2-7
cdr3_aa: CASSQERLAGRNEQYF
cdr3_nt: TGCGCCAGCAGCCAAGAGAGACTAGCGGGAAGAAATGAGCAGTACTTC

v_call: TRBV2
d_call: .
clone_size: .
j_call: TRBJ2-6
cdr3_aa: CASGTSSGANVLTF
cdr3_nt: TGTGCCAGTGGTACCTCTTCTGGGGCCAACGTCCTGACTTTC

v_call: TRBV20-1
d_call: .
clone_size: .
j_call: TRBJ2-7
cdr3_aa: CSVRDPGPRSYEQYF
cdr3_nt: TGCAGTGTTAGAGATCCCGGGCCCCGCTCTTACGAGCAGTACTTC

v_call: TRBV15
d_call: .
clone_size: once
j_call: TRBJ2-1
cdr3_aa: CATSRDDLAKDNEQFF
cdr3_nt: TGTGCCACCAGCAGAGATGACCTAGCGAAAGACAATGAGCAGTTCTTC

v_call: TRBV7-9
d_call: .
clone_size: .
j_call: TRBJ2-7
cdr3_aa: CASSFRRGQYEQYF
cdr3_nt: TGTGCCAGCAGCTTTCGCAGGGGCCAGTACGAGCAGTACTTC

v_call: TRBV4-3
d_call: .
clone_size: few
j_call: TRBJ2-7
cdr3_aa: CASSQAGPLTTYEQYF
cdr3_nt: TGCGCCAGCAGCCAAGCGGGACCCCTAACTACTTACGAGCAGTACTTC

v_call: TRBV3-1
d_call: .
clone_size: few
j_call: TRBJ2-7
cdr3_aa: CASSRRLNYEQYF
cdr3_nt: TGTGCCAGCAGCCGCCGACTGAACTACGAGCAGTACTTC

v_call: TRBV7-2
d_call: .
clone_size: few
j_call: TRBJ2-2
cdr3_aa: CASSWVGAAGSGELFF
cdr3_nt: TGTGCCAGCAGCTGGGTTGGGGCCGCGGGTTCCGGGGAGCTGTTTTTT

v_call: TRBV29-1
d_call: .
clone_size: few
j_call: TRBJ1-1
cdr3_aa: CSGGGGRTEAFF
cdr3_nt: TGCAGCGGGGGTGGGGGAAGGACTGAAGCTTTCTTT

v_call: TRBV7-2
d_call: .
clone_size: many
j_call: TRBJ2-3
cdr3_aa: CASSRATTDTQYF
cdr3_nt: TGTGCCAGCAGCCGCGCTACCACAGATACGCAGTATTTT

v_call: TRBV9
d_call: .
clone_size: .
j_call: TRBJ2-1
cdr3_aa: CASSVDQGVEQFF
cdr3_nt: TGTGCCAGCAGCGTAGACCAGGGTGTAGAGCAGTTCTTC

v_call: TRBV4-1
d_call: TRBD1
clone_size: .
j_call: TRBJ1-2
cdr3_aa: CASSQKDRVGGYTF
cdr3_nt: TGCGCCAGCAGCCAGAAAGACAGGGTGGGGGGCTACACCTTC

v_call: TRBV12-3/TRBV12-4
d_call: TRBD2
clone_size: .
j_call: TRBJ2-7
cdr3_aa: CATGGISSYEQYF
cdr3_nt: TGTGCCACCGGGGGGATAAGCTCCTACGAGCAGTACTTC

v_call: TRBV6-8
d_call: TRBD1
clone_size: .
j_call: TRBJ2-2
cdr3_aa: CASSYQGDHTGELFF
cdr3_nt: TGTGCCAGCAGTTACCAGGGGGATCACACCGGGGAGCTGTTTTTT

v_call: TRBV4-1
d_call: .
clone_size: once
j_call: TRBJ2-5
cdr3_aa: CASSQGQWRETQCF
cdr3_nt: TGCGCCAGCAGCCAAGGTCAGTGGAGAGAGACCCAGTGCTTC

v_call: TRBV5-1
d_call: TRBD1
clone_size: many
j_call: TRBJ2-1
cdr3_aa: CASSLAKGQGLNEQFF
cdr3_nt: TGCGCCAGCAGCTTGGCTAAAGGACAGGGTTTGAATGAGCAGTTCTTC

v_call: TRBV20-1
d_call: .
clone_size: few
j_call: TRBJ1-5
cdr3_aa: CSARAGPRNQPQHF
cdr3_nt: TGCAGTGCTAGAGCGGGACCTAGGAATCAGCCCCAGCATTTT

v_call: TRBV29-1
d_call: .
clone_size: few
j_call: TRBJ2-1
cdr3_aa: CSVWTSSYNEQFF
cdr3_nt: TGCAGCGTCTGGACGTCCTCCTACAATGAGCAGTTCTTC

v_call: TRBV4-3
d_call: .
clone_size: .
j_call: TRBJ1-2
cdr3_aa: CASSQDWMAQPSVGYTF
cdr3_nt: TGCGCCAGCAGCCAAGATTGGATGGCGCAGCCGTCGGTTGGCTACACCTTC

v_call: TRBV20-1
d_call: TRBD1
clone_size: few
j_call: TRBJ1-1
cdr3_aa: CSARDRGSLYTEAFF
cdr3_nt: TGCAGTGCAAGGGACAGGGGTAGTTTGTACACTGAAGCTTTCTTT

v_call: TRBV20-1
d_call: .
clone_size: .
j_call: TRBJ2-3
cdr3_aa: CSASPPVSWRSDTQYF
cdr3_nt: TGCAGTGCTAGCCCCCCGGTGAGCTGGAGATCAGATACGCAGTATTTT